This is a list of T cell receptor beta chains from one sample in a study of Graves' ophthalmopathy and Graves' hyperthyroidism. MiXCR was run by TCRdb on the multiplex PCR reads, yielding one entry per CDR3 protein. The table includes about 660,000 distinct CDR3 sequences, about 40% detected once. Material: peripheral blood. Receptors originate from an adult man with Graves' ophthalmopathy. The CDR3 runs from the conserved cysteine through the conserved F or W. Fields, in order: V gene, clone size, D gene, J gene, CDR3 protein, CDR3 DNA. A D gene is named only where the DNA matches it firmly. A row's size may be missing; if present it is once, few, many or a size class.

v_call: TRBV29-1
clone_size: NA
d_call: TRBD2
j_call: TRBJ2-7
cdr3_aa: CSSGLAGGSPYEQYF
cdr3_nt: TGCAGCTCGGGACTAGCGGGAGGTTCCCCCTACGAGCAGTACTTC

v_call: TRBV10-3
clone_size: NA
d_call: TRBD1
j_call: TRBJ1-1
cdr3_aa: CAIGDQQGVNTEAFF
cdr3_nt: TGTGCCATCGGAGACCAACAGGGGGTGAACACTGAAGCTTTCTTT

v_call: TRBV12-3/TRBV12-4
clone_size: many
d_call: TRBD1
j_call: TRBJ1-2
cdr3_aa: CASSLADRDYGYTF
cdr3_nt: TGTGCCAGCAGTTTAGCCGACAGGGACTATGGCTACACCTTC

v_call: TRBV5-1
clone_size: many
d_call: NA
j_call: TRBJ2-5
cdr3_aa: CASSLGVAGETQYF
cdr3_nt: TGCGCCAGCAGCTTGGGTGTGGCTGGCGAGACCCAGTACTTC

v_call: TRBV7-6
clone_size: many
d_call: NA
j_call: TRBJ2-2
cdr3_aa: CASSLQSTGELFF
cdr3_nt: TGTGCCAGCAGCTTACAGAGCACCGGGGAGCTGTTTTTT

v_call: TRBV30
clone_size: many
d_call: TRBD1
j_call: TRBJ1-1
cdr3_aa: CAWSGHRDSTEAFF
cdr3_nt: TGTGCCTGGAGCGGACACCGGGACAGCACTGAAGCTTTCTTT

v_call: TRBV30
clone_size: many
d_call: NA
j_call: TRBJ1-2
cdr3_aa: CARVPRAGYGYTF
cdr3_nt: TGTGCCCGAGTTCCCCGAGCAGGGTATGGCTACACCTTC

v_call: TRBV5-1
clone_size: NA
d_call: NA
j_call: TRBJ2-7
cdr3_aa: CASSLGGRGLPYEQYF
cdr3_nt: TGCGCCAGCAGCTTGGGGGGCAGGGGACTCCCCTACGAGCAGTACTTC

v_call: TRBV29-1
clone_size: many
d_call: NA
j_call: TRBJ2-5
cdr3_aa: CSARGQGEGETQYF
cdr3_nt: TGCAGCGCCCGGGGTCAGGGCGAGGGCGAGACCCAGTACTTC

v_call: TRBV7-3
clone_size: few
d_call: NA
j_call: TRBJ2-2
cdr3_aa: CASSYPTRNTGELFF
cdr3_nt: TGTGCCAGCAGTTACCCGACTAGGAACACCGGGGAGCTGTTTTTT

v_call: TRBV2
clone_size: many
d_call: TRBD1
j_call: TRBJ1-1
cdr3_aa: CASSARTGEAEAFF
cdr3_nt: TGTGCCAGCAGTGCTCGGACAGGGGAGGCTGAAGCTTTCTTT

v_call: TRBV15
clone_size: NA
d_call: NA
j_call: TRBJ1-1
cdr3_aa: CATSRWPRGRDTEAFF
cdr3_nt: TGTGCCACCAGCAGATGGCCTAGGGGCCGAGACACTGAAGCTTTCTTT

v_call: TRBV7-9
clone_size: many
d_call: NA
j_call: TRBJ2-7
cdr3_aa: CASSLFQGREQYF
cdr3_nt: TGTGCCAGCAGCTTATTCCAGGGCCGCGAGCAGTACTTC

v_call: TRBV10-3
clone_size: few
d_call: NA
j_call: TRBJ2-7
cdr3_aa: CASSYSRDSTDEQYF
cdr3_nt: TGTGCCAGCAGTTACTCGAGAGATAGCACGGACGAGCAGTACTTC